This note documents a single T cell receptor beta chain sequence. Sequencing was performed with immunoSEQ multiplex PCR; in TCRdb, only in-frame clones are kept and a portion is missing. The sample lists about 2.1 million clones; roughly 93% were seen once. V shed 6 bases and J 4 bases; nucleotides not matched to a gene: 4. This CDR3 is 14 amino acids long. Germline V gives CDR1 LNHDA, CDR2 SQIVND (reference sequence). This record belongs to a study of shared clonotypes between healthy human individuals. Naive CD8 isolation took CD45RO-negative cells positively selected for CCR7 and excluded terminally differentiated effector memory CD45RA+ cells.

This clonotype was obtained from a man aged 18-30 years in good health. Some clones in this sample may be carry-over from other donors' samples. Sequencing used naive CD8+ T cells from PBMCs. The chain carries TRBV19 and TRBJ2-1; 9 nucleotides agree with TRBD1. The CDR3 nucleotides are TGTGCCAGTAGGACAGGGGGAGCTTACAATGAGCAGTTCTTC. It encodes CASRTGGAYNEQFF. Drawing the rest from reference TRBV19 and TRBJ2-1, the complete variable domain is DGGITQSPKYLFRKEGQNVTLSCEQNLNHDAMYWYRQDPGQGLRLIYYSQIVNDFQKGDIAEGYSVSREKKESFPLTVTSAQKNPTAFYLCASRTGGAYNEQFFGPGTRLTVL.